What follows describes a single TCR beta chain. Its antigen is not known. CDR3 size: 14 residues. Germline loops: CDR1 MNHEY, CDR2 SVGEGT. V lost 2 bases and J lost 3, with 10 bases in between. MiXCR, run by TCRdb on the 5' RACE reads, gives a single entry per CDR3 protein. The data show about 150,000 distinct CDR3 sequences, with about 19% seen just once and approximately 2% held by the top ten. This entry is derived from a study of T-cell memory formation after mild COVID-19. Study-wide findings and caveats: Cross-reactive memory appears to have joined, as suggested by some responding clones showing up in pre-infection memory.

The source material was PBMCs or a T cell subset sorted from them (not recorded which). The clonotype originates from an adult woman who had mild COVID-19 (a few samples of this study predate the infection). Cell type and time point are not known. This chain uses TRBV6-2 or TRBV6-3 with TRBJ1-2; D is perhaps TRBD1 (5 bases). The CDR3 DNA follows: TGTGCCAGCAGTTACATGGGGCGCGACTATGGCTACACCTTC. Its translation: CASSYMGRDYGYTF.